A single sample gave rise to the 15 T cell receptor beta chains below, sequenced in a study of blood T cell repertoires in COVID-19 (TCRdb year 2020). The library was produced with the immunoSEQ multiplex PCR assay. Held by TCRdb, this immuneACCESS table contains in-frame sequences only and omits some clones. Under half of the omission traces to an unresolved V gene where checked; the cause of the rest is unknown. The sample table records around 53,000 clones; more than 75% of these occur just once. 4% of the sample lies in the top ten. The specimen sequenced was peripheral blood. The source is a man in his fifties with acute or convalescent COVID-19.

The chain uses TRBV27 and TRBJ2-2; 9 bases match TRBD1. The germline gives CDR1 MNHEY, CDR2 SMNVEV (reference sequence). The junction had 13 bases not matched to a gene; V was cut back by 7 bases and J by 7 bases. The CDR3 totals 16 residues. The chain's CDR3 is CASKQVRTGVSGELFF. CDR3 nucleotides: TGTGCCAGCAAACAAGTTAGGACAGGGGTGAGCGGGGAGCTGTTTTTT.

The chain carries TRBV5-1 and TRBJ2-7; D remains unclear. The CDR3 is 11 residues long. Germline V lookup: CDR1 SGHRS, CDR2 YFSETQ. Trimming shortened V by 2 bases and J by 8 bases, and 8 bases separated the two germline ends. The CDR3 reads CASSFGTKQYF. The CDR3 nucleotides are TGCGCCAGCAGCTTCGGTACGAAGCAGTACTTC. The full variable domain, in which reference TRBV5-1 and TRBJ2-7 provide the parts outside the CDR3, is KAGVTQTPRYLIKTRGQQVTLSCSPISGHRSVSWYQQTPGQGLQFLFEYFSETQRNKGNFPGRFSGRQFSNSRSEMNVSTLELGDSALYLCASSFGTKQYFGPGTRLTVT.

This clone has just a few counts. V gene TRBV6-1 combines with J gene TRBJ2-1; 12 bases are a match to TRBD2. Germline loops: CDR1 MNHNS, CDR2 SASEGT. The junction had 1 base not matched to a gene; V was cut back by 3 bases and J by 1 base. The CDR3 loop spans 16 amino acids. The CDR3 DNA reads TGTGCCAGCAGTGAGACTAGCGGGGGTTCCTACAATGAGCAGTTCTTC. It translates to CASSETSGGSYNEQFF.

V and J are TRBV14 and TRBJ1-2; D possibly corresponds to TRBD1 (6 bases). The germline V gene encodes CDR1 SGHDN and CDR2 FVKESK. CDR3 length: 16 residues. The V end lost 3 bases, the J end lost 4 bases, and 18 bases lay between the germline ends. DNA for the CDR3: TGTGCCAGCAGCCAGTTAAGACACTCAGGGGTCTATGGCTACACCTTC. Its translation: CASSQLRHSGVYGYTF.

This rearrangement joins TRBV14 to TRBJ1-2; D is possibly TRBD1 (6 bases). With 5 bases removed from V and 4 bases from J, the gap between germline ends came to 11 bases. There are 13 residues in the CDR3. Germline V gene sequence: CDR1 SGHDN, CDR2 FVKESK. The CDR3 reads CASSYDRIYGYTF. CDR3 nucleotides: TGTGCCAGCAGCTACGACAGGATCTATGGCTACACCTTC.

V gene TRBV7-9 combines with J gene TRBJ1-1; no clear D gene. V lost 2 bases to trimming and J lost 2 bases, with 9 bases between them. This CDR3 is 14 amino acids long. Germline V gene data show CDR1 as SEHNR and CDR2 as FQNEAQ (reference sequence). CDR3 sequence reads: CASSLSSSNTEAFF. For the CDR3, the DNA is TGTGCCAGCAGCTTATCAAGCTCTAACACTGAAGCTTTCTTT.

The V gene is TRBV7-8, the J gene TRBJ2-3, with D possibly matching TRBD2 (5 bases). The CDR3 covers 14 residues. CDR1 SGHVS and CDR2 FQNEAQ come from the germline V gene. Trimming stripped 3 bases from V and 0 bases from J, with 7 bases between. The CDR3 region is CASSLSGSTDTQYF. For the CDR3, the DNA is TGTGCCAGCAGCTTGAGCGGTAGCACAGATACGCAGTATTTT.

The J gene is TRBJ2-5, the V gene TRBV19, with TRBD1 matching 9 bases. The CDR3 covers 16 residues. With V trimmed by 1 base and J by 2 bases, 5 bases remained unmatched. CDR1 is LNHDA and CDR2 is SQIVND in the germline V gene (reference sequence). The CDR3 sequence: CASSIGDRVGQETQYF. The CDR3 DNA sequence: TGTGCCAGTAGTATAGGGGACAGGGTAGGGCAAGAGACCCAGTACTTC. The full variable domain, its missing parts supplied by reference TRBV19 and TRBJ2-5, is DGGITQSPKYLFRKEGQNVTLSCEQNLNHDAMYWYRQDPGQGLRLIYYSQIVNDFQKGDIAEGYSVSREKKESFPLTVTSAQKNPTAFYLCASSIGDRVGQETQYFGPGTRLLVL.

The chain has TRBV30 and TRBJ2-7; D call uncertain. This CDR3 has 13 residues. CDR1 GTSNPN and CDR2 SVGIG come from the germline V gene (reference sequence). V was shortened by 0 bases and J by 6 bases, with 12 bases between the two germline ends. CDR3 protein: CAWSVRVPGEQYF. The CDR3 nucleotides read TGTGCCTGGAGTGTACGGGTCCCGGGCGAGCAGTACTTC. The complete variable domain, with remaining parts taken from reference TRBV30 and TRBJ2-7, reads SQTIHQWPATLVQPVGSPLSLECTVEGTSNPNLYWYRQAAGRGLQLLFYSVGIGQISSEVPQNLSASRPQDRQFILSSKKLLLSDSGFYLCAWSVRVPGEQYFGPGTRLTVT.

The CDR3 reads CASSESYSGGNTGELFF. The CDR3 bases are TGCGCCAGCAGTGAGTCATACAGCGGGGGGAACACCGGGGAGCTGTTTTTT. This sequence joins TRBV10-1 and TRBJ2-2; 8 bases align to TRBD2. J lost 1 base, V lost 0 bases, and 4 bases had no gene match. The CDR3 extends over 17 amino acids. Germline lookup yields CDR1 WNHNN and CDR2 SYGVQD (reference sequence).

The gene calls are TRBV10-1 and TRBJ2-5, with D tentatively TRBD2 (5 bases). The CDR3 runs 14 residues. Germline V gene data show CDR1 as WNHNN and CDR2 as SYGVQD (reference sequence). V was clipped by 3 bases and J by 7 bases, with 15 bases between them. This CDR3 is CASSEGRAAGTQYF. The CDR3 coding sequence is TGCGCCAGCAGTGAAGGGCGGGCGGCCGGGACCCAGTACTTC.

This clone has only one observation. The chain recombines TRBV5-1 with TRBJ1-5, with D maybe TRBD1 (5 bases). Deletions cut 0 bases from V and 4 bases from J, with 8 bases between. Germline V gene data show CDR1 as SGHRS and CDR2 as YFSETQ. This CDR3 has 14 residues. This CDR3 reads CASSLVGGNQPQHF. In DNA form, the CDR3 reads TGCGCCAGCAGCTTGGTGGGGGGGAATCAGCCCCAGCATTTT.

The DNA of the CDR3 is TGTGCCAGCAGTAAACTACAGGGGTCTGGGCAGCCCCAGCATTTT. This translates into CASSKLQGSGQPQHF. J is TRBJ1-5 and V is TRBV6-5; 7 bases map to TRBD1. The germline gives CDR1 MNHEY, CDR2 SVGAGI. With V trimmed by 5 bases and J by 7 bases, 11 bases remained unmatched. CDR3 length equals 15 residues.

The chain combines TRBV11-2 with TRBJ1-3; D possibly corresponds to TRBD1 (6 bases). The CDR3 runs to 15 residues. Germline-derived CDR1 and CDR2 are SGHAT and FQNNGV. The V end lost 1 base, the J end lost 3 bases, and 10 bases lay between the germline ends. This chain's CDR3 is CASSLGRTVGNTIYF. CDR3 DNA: TGTGCCAGCAGCTTAGGCCGGACAGTTGGAAACACCATATATTTT.

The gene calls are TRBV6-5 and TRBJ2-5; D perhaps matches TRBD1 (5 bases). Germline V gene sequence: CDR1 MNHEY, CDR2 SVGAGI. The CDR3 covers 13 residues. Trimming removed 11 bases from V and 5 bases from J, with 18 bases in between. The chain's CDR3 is CAGSRPGPETQYF. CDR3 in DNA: TGTGCCGGATCAAGACCAGGGCCGGAGACCCAGTACTTC.